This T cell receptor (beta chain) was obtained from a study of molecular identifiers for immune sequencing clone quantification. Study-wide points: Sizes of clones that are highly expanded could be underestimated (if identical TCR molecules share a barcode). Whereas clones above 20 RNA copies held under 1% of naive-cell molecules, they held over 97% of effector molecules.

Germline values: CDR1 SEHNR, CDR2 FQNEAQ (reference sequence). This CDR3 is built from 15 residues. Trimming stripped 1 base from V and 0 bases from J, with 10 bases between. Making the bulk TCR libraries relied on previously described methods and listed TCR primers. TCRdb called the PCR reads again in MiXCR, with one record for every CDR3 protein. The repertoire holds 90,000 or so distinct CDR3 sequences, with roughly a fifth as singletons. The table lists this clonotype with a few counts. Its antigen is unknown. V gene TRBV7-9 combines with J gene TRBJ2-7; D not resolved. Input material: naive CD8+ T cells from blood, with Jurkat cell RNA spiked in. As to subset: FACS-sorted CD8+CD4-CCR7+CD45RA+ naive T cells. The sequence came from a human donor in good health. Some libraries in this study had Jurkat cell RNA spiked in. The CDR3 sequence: CASSLGPGSSYEQYF. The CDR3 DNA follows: TGTGCCAGCAGCTTAGGCCCAGGAAGCTCCTACGAGCAGTACTTC.